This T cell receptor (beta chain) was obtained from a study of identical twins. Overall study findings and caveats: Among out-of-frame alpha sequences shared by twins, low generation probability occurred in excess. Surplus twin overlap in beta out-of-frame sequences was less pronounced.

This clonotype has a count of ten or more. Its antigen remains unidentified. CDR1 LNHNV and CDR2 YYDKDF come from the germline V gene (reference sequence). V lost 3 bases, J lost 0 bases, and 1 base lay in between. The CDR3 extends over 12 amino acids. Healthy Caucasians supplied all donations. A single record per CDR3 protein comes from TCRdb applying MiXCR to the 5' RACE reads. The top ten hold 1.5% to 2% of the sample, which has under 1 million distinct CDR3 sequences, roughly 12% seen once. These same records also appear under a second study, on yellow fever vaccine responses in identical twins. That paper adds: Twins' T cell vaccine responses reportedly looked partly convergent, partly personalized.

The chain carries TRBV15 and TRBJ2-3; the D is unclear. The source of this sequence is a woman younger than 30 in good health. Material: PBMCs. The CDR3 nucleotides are TGTGCCACCAGCAGTAGCACAGATACGCAGTATTTT. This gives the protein CATSSSTDTQYF.